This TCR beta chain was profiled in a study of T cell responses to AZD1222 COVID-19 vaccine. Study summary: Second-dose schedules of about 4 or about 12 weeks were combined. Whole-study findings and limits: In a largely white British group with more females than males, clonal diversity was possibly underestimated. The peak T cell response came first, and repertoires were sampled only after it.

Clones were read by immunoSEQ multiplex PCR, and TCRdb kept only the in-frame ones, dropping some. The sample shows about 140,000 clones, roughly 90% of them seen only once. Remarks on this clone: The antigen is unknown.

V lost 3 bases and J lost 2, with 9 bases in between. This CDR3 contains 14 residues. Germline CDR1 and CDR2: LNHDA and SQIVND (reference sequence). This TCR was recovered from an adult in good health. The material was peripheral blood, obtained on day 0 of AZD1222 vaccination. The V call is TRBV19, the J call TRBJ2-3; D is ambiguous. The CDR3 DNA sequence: TGTGCCAGTAGTATGGCGGATCTCACAGATACGCAGTATTTT. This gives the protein CASSMADLTDTQYF.